These 28 T cell receptor beta chains were all obtained from the same sample, sequenced in a study of shared clonotypes between healthy human individuals. The protocol was immunoSEQ multiplex PCR, while the TCRdb copy is restricted to in-frame clones and leaves out a portion. The data contain 400,000 to 600,000 clones, about four fifths of them singletons. Sequenced: PBMCs. These receptors all stem from a woman in her thirties or forties in good health. Some clones in this sample may be carry-over from other donors' samples.

J is TRBJ2-7 and V is TRBV4-2, with TRBD2 as a possible D gene (6 bases). The V end was cut by 2 bases, the J end by 3 bases, with 11 bases between. The germline CDR1 and CDR2 sequences are LGHNA and YNFKEQ. The CDR3 totals 14 residues. The CDR3, as DNA: TGTGCCAGCAGCCAACGGGACTCGGTCTACGAGCAGTACTTC. Protein: CASSQRDSVYEQYF.

This clone has only one observation. The chain employs TRBV4-1 and TRBJ1-4; D uncertain. The CDR3 totals 12 residues. From germline, CDR1 is MGHRA and CDR2 YSYEKL. The ends were cut back, 1 base at V and 7 bases at J, with 4 bases in the middle. CDR3 amino acids: CASSQAAEKLFF. The CDR3 DNA sequence: TGCGCCAGCAGCCAAGCCGCTGAAAAACTGTTTTTT.

As DNA, the CDR3 is TGTGCCAGCTCACCGCAGAGGGGAGGCGGCTACGAGCAGTACTTC. Protein sequence: CASSPQRGGGYEQYF. The chain uses TRBV18 and TRBJ2-5; TRBD2 might be the D (6 bases). The DNA end is a closer match to TRBJ2-7, so the J assignment may be wrong. The CDR3 is 15 amino acids. Germline V gives CDR1 KGHSH, CDR2 LQKENI.

This sequence joins TRBV27 and TRBJ2-1; 9 nucleotides agree with TRBD2. Germline V lookup: CDR1 MNHEY, CDR2 SMNVEV (reference sequence). The CDR3 is 16 residues long. V lost 5 bases, J lost 0 bases, and 5 bases stayed unmatched. The CDR3 region has the DNA TGTGCCAGCAGTGGACTAGCGTTGAGCTCCTACAATGAGCAGTTCTTC. Amino acids: CASSGLALSSYNEQFF.

V and J are TRBV21-1 and TRBJ2-1; the table's D gene call, TRBD2, was not cross checked with the DNA. TRBV21-1 is a pseudogene. The CDR3 has 13 amino acids. The CDR3 region is CARGRGRYNEQFF. The CDR3 nucleotides read TGTGCCAGGGGGAGAGGGCGTTACAATGAGCAGTTCTTC.

V usage is TRBV6-1 and J usage is TRBJ2-7; 9 bases match TRBD2. This CDR3 is built from 15 residues. Germline lookup yields CDR1 MNHNS and CDR2 SASEGT. Germline trimming cut 1 base from V and 3 bases from J; bases unmatched to any gene: 4. For the CDR3, the DNA is TGTGCCAGCAGTGAAGTAGCGGGGGAGGGCTACGAGCAGTACTTC. Translation: CASSEVAGEGYEQYF.

The chain combines TRBV15 with TRBJ2-7; maybe TRBD1 (6 bases). This CDR3 region has 16 residues. The V gene lost 1 base and the J gene lost 4 bases, with 17 bases spanning the gap. Germline values: CDR1 LNHNV, CDR2 YYDKDF (reference sequence). DNA of the CDR3: TGTGCCACCAGCAGAGTTTATATTGGACAGACGTACGAGCAGTACTTC. Translation: CATSRVYIGQTYEQYF.

The chain employs TRBV6-5 and TRBJ2-7; D remains unclear. CDR1 is MNHEY and CDR2 is SVGAGI in the germline V gene. CDR3 size: 15 residues. V was shortened by 0 bases and J by 2 bases, with 11 bases between the two germline ends. CDR3 loop: CASSYSPDHPYEQYF. CDR3 bases: TGTGCCAGCAGTTACTCCCCGGACCACCCCTACGAGCAGTACTTC.

In regard to this clone: The junction departs from the called germline gene at one end, perhaps through a read error. V gene TRBV9 combines with J gene TRBJ2-1; no reliable D call. Germline assignment: CDR1 SGDLS and CDR2 YYNGEE. The CDR3 covers 15 residues. CDR3 DNA sequence: TGTGCCAACAGCGTAGTGGCAAATACACTATATGAGCAGTTCTTC. Translation: CANSVVANTLYEQFF. Variable domain in full (rest from reference TRBV9 and TRBJ2-1): DSGVTQTPKHLITATGQRVTLRCSPRSGDLSVYWYQQSLDQGLQFLIQYYNGEERAKGNILERFSAQQFPDLHSELNLSSLELGDSALYFCANSVVANTLYEQFFGPGTRLTVL.

The chain employs TRBV9 and TRBJ2-2; 9 positions agree with TRBD2. The CDR3 spans 16 residues. The germline CDR1 and CDR2 sequences are SGDLS and YYNGEE. Unmatched junction bases numbered 8, after V lost 4 bases and J lost 4 bases. The CDR3 DNA follows: TGTGCCAGCAGCTTGGGACTAGCAGCCCTCACCGGGGAGCTGTTTTTT. This sequence encodes CASSLGLAALTGELFF.

The chain employs TRBV7-9 and TRBJ1-1, with a weak D call TRBD1 (5 bases). Trimming stripped 5 bases from V and 4 bases from J, with 17 bases between. The CDR3 consists of 15 residues. CDR1 and CDR2 from the germline V gene are SEHNR and FQNEAQ (reference sequence). This CDR3 is CASSPTAGDGTEAFF. Here the CDR3 DNA reads TGTGCCAGCAGCCCTACCGCTGGGGACGGCACTGAAGCTTTCTTT. The variable domain in full, completed from reference TRBV7-9 and TRBJ1-1, reads DTGVSQNPRHKITKRGQNVTFRCDPISEHNRLYWYRQTLGQGPEFLTYFQNEAQLEKSRLLSDRFSAERPKGSFSTLEIQRTEQGDSAMYLCASSPTAGDGTEAFFGQGTRLTVV.

This rearrangement joins TRBV30 to TRBJ2-7; D call uncertain. The germline CDR1 and CDR2 sequences are GTSNPN and SVGIG (reference sequence). The CDR3 covers 14 residues. The V end lost 4 bases, the J end lost 2 bases, and 15 bases lay between the germline ends. The CDR3 protein is CAWTRLPETYEQYF. DNA for the CDR3: TGTGCCTGGACCCGCCTCCCGGAAACCTACGAGCAGTACTTC.

The chain has TRBV27 and TRBJ2-6; D may correspond to TRBD1 or TRBD2 (5 bases each). V lost 6 bases to trimming and J lost 4 bases, with 22 bases between them. This CDR3 is built from 18 residues. Germline CDR1 and CDR2: MNHEY and SMNVEV (reference sequence). The CDR3 region is CASSPFGAGAAGANVLTF. The CDR3 DNA follows: TGTGCCAGCAGCCCATTCGGGGCCGGGGCGGCGGGGGCCAACGTCCTGACTTTC. The full variable domain, completed using reference TRBV27 and TRBJ2-6, is EAQVTQNPRYLITVTGKKLTVTCSQNMNHEYMSWYRQDPGLGLRQIYYSMNVEVTDKGDVPEGYKVSRKEKRNFPLILESPSPNQTSLYFCASSPFGAGAAGANVLTFGAGSRLTVL.

V usage is TRBV9 and J usage is TRBJ1-5; 7 nucleotides align to TRBD1. V shed 4 bases and J 4 bases; nucleotides not matched to a gene: 11. Germline assignment: CDR1 SGDLS and CDR2 YYNGEE. The CDR3 length is 16 residues. CDR3 sequence (DNA): TGTGCCAGCAGCCCCCTCGGGGACAGAGTAAATCAGCCCCAGCATTTT. Its protein is CASSPLGDRVNQPQHF. Looking up the rest from reference TRBV9 and TRBJ1-5 gives the full variable domain: DSGVTQTPKHLITATGQRVTLRCSPRSGDLSVYWYQQSLDQGLQFLIQYYNGEERAKGNILERFSAQQFPDLHSELNLSSLELGDSALYFCASSPLGDRVNQPQHFGDGTRLSIL.

The chain joins TRBV28 to TRBJ1-5; TRBD1 aligns across 8 bases. J lost 3 bases, V lost 6 bases, and 10 bases had no gene match. The CDR3 spans 16 residues. CDR1 and CDR2 from the germline V gene are MDHEN and SYDVKM. The CDR3 nucleotides are TGTGCCAGCAGCCTAACCGGGACAGGAAACAATCAGCCCCAGCATTTT. It yields the protein CASSLTGTGNNQPQHF.

On this clone itself: This sample also contains other DNA sequences that code for the same CDR3. The chain combines TRBV19 with TRBJ1-5, with no clear D. The CDR3 consists of 13 residues. Trimming left V 1 base short and J 2 bases short, with 3 bases between. Germline V gives CDR1 LNHDA, CDR2 SQIVND (reference sequence). CDR3 DNA: TGTGCCAGTAGTATAGGCGGCAATCAGCCCCAGCATTTT. It encodes CASSIGGNQPQHF.

The chain uses TRBV28 and TRBJ2-7, with TRBD1 matching 9 bases. Germline V CDR1 and CDR2: MDHEN, SYDVKM. This CDR3 region has 14 residues. V shed 6 bases, J shed 3 bases, and the junction held 6 bases outside the gene matches. CDR3 DNA: TGTGCCAGCAGGATGACAGGGGGAAACTACGAGCAGTACTTC. As protein: CASRMTGGNYEQYF.

The V and J genes are TRBV5-4 and TRBJ1-1; tentatively, D is TRBD1 (6 bases). The V and J ends lost 3 bases and 1 base respectively, with 13 bases between them. Germline V gene lookup returns CDR1 SGHNT and CDR2 YYREEE (reference sequence). The CDR3 totals 15 residues. In DNA form, the CDR3 reads TGTGCCAGCAGCTGGGGGACAAGTCAGAACACTGAAGCTTTCTTT. This gives the protein CASSWGTSQNTEAFF.

V gene TRBV6-6 combines with J gene TRBJ2-1; TRBD2 matches 14 bases. Germline lookup yields CDR1 MNHNY and CDR2 SVGAGI (reference sequence). The V and J ends lost 4 bases and 6 bases, in that order; junction bases with no gene match: 2. This CDR3 comprises 15 residues. The CDR3, as DNA: TGTGCCAGCAGTTCGGGACTAGCGGGAGTCAATGAGCAGTTCTTC. Translated: CASSSGLAGVNEQFF.

CDR3 in amino acids: CAISPTSVPNNEQFF. The CDR3 DNA sequence: TGTGCCATCAGCCCCACTAGCGTCCCTAACAATGAGCAGTTCTTC. The J gene is TRBJ2-1, the V gene TRBV10-3; 7 positions match TRBD2. The CDR3 consists of 15 residues. J was trimmed by 5 bases and V by 6 bases; bases with no gene match: 10. Per the germline V gene, CDR1 is ENHRY and CDR2 is SYGVKD.

The chain links TRBV7-9 to TRBJ1-1; TRBD1 is a possible D gene (5 bases). V dropped 0 bases and J dropped 1 base, with 18 bases sitting between them. The germline gives CDR1 SEHNR, CDR2 FQNEAQ (reference sequence). The CDR3 sequence is 18 residues long. The CDR3 DNA is TGTGCCAGCAGCTTAGCCTTACGGAAGACAGCCGAGAACACTGAAGCTTTCTTT. Its protein is CASSLALRKTAENTEAFF.

This clone turned up a few times. The V gene is TRBV19, the J gene TRBJ2-7; 7 bases align to TRBD2. The CDR3 extends over 12 amino acids. From germline, CDR1 is LNHDA and CDR2 SQIVND (reference sequence). J was trimmed by 2 bases and V by 8 bases; bases with no gene match: 3. The DNA for the CDR3 is TGTGCCAGTGGAACTAGCGCCTACGAGCAGTACTTC. It specifies CASGTSAYEQYF.

The chain links TRBV7-7 to TRBJ2-3, with D perhaps matching TRBD1 or TRBD2 (5 bases each). Trimming removed 5 bases from V and 2 bases from J, with 17 bases in between. This CDR3 is 16 amino acids long. Germline V gene data show CDR1 as SSHAT and CDR2 as FNYEAQ (reference sequence). CDR3 sequence reads: CASSLGVGRYTDTQYF. The CDR3, as DNA: TGTGCCAGCAGCCTGGGGGTAGGCAGATACACAGATACGCAGTATTTT.

This clone has a single count. The chain links TRBV5-1 to TRBJ1-3, with 9 bases identical to TRBD1. CDR3 length equals 16 residues. Trimming at V came to 2 bases and at J to 3 bases, leaving 6 bases not matched to a gene. CDR1 and CDR2 from the germline V gene are SGHRS and YFSETQ. Here the CDR3 reads CASSFGTGSGGNTIYF. For the CDR3, the DNA is TGCGCCAGCAGCTTTGGGACAGGGAGCGGTGGAAACACCATATATTTT.

The chain joins TRBV5-4 to TRBJ2-7; 10 nucleotides align to TRBD1. Germline assignment: CDR1 SGHNT and CDR2 YYREEE (reference sequence). CDR3 length equals 14 residues. After removal of 4 bases from V and 6 bases from J, the junction contained 7 bases not matched to a gene. The CDR3 region is CASSPGQGLGEQYF. As DNA, the CDR3 is TGTGCCAGCAGCCCGGGACAGGGGCTTGGCGAGCAGTACTTC.

The V gene is TRBV19, the J gene TRBJ1-2; a weak D match, TRBD1 (6 bases). CDR1 and CDR2 (germline): LNHDA, SQIVND (reference sequence). The V end was cut by 5 bases, the J end by 4 bases, with 8 bases between. This CDR3 has 12 residues. CDR3 in amino acids: CASSLDSYGYTF. CDR3 sequence (DNA): TGTGCCAGTAGTTTGGACAGCTATGGCTACACCTTC.

This clone was detected only a few times. The chain recombines TRBV28 with TRBJ1-5; 8 bases fit TRBD1. The CDR3 has 16 amino acids. The J segment lost 1 base and the V segment lost 5 bases, leaving 7 bases of the junction unmatched. CDR1 and CDR2 (germline): MDHEN, SYDVKM. CDR3 bases: TGTGCCAGCAGTGGATACCAGGGGGCGAGCAATCAGCCCCAGCATTTT. It yields the protein CASSGYQGASNQPQHF.

The rearrangement uses TRBV19 and TRBJ1-4; maybe TRBD1 (5 bases). The CDR3 loop spans 14 amino acids. V lost 6 bases and J lost 3, with 11 bases in between. CDR1 is LNHDA, CDR2 SQIVND, per germline (reference sequence). For the CDR3, the DNA is TGTGCCAGTAGGGGGGGTGCTGCTAATGAAAAACTGTTTTTT. Amino acid sequence: CASRGGAANEKLFF.